Shown below are 30 T cell receptor beta chains from a single sample sequenced in a study of blood T cell repertoires in COVID-19. Here immunoSEQ multiplex PCR was the method, and the copy in TCRdb shows in-frame clones only, minus some. The data show about 130,000 clones, 75% to 90% seen once. The sequenced sample was peripheral blood. The receptor set was obtained from a human donor in a cohort sampled during active COVID-19.

This clone was observed a single time. The CDR3 is CASSLQGQETQYF. DNA for the CDR3: TGTGCCAGCAGTTTACAGGGGCAAGAGACCCAGTACTTC. This rearrangement joins TRBV6-6 to TRBJ2-5, with 7 bases fitting TRBD1. The germline V gene encodes CDR1 MNHNY and CDR2 SVGAGI (reference sequence). CDR3 length: 13 residues. V lost 4 bases, J lost 2 bases, and 1 base stayed unmatched.

J is TRBJ2-3 and V is TRBV4-1; 10 bases align to TRBD2. Germline V gene sequence: CDR1 MGHRA, CDR2 YSYEKL. V shed 3 bases and J 2 bases; nucleotides not matched to a gene: 5. The CDR3 is made up of 16 amino acids. CDR3 nucleotide sequence: TGCGCCAGCAGCCATACTAGCGGGGTAATCACAGATACGCAGTATTTT. Amino acids: CASSHTSGVITDTQYF.

The rearrangement uses TRBV6-2 or TRBV6-3 and TRBJ1-5; D is ambiguous. The CDR3 is 13 amino acids. The germline gives CDR1 MNHEY, CDR2 SVGEGT. Between the trimmed V and J ends, which lost 5 bases and 4 bases, there was a span of 9 bases. The CDR3 sequence: CASSQTVNQPQHF. The CDR3 DNA reads TGTGCCAGCAGTCAAACAGTAAATCAGCCCCAGCATTTT.

The rearrangement uses TRBV6-5 and TRBJ1-2; no clear D gene. Germline V gene lookup returns CDR1 MNHEY and CDR2 SVGAGI. Trimming took off 6 bases at V and 0 bases at J, with 14 bases between the two ends. This CDR3 has 15 amino acids. The CDR3 protein is CASRTSGGANYGYTF. The DNA of the CDR3 is TGTGCCAGCAGGACGTCCGGCGGTGCTAACTATGGCTACACCTTC.

This rearrangement joins TRBV12-3 or TRBV12-4 to TRBJ1-5; TRBD1 is a possible D gene (6 bases). CDR3 length: 13 amino acids. Trimming removed 6 bases at V and 4 bases at J, with 10 bases between. The CDR3 region has the DNA TGTGCCAGCAGGGACACAGGGAATCAGCCCCAGCATTTT. As protein: CASRDTGNQPQHF.

This rearrangement joins TRBV4-3 to TRBJ2-5, with TRBD2 identical over 7 bases. This CDR3 has 17 amino acids. Germline lookup yields CDR1 LGHNA and CDR2 YSLEER. V lost 3 bases to trimming and J lost 4 bases; unmatched junction nucleotides: 14. CDR3 in amino acids: CASSQTWRGSPVETQYF. CDR3 bases: TGCGCCAGCAGCCAGACTTGGCGCGGGAGTCCGGTAGAGACCCAGTACTTC.

This sequence joins TRBV5-4 and TRBJ2-7; 12 positions match TRBD1. Looked up from germline, CDR1 is SGHNT and CDR2 is YYREEE (reference sequence). Trimming cost V 0 bases and J 5 bases; bases outside gene matches: 6. The CDR3 consists of 16 residues. CDR3 loop: CASSLGPGTGGHEQYV. The CDR3 DNA reads as TGTGCCAGCAGCTTGGGGCCCGGGACAGGGGGCCACGAGCAGTACGTC.

The chain employs TRBV12-5 and TRBJ2-7; possible D gene TRBD2, 5 bases. The germline V and J ends were trimmed by 1 base and 3 bases, with 13 bases remaining between them. Germline V gene lookup returns CDR1 LGHNT and CDR2 FRNRAP. The CDR3 runs 15 residues. The CDR3 DNA is TGTGCTAGTGGTTTGGAAGTTGCTAGCAACTACGAGCAGTACGTC. Translation gives CASGLEVASNYEQYV.

The chain has TRBV7-9 and TRBJ1-1; no clear D. The CDR3 loop spans 11 amino acids. Germline V gene data show CDR1 as SEHNR and CDR2 as FQNEAQ (reference sequence). V gave up 1 base and J gave up 8 bases, with 5 bases separating them. The CDR3 spells CASSLVSEAFF. The CDR3 nucleotides are TGTGCCAGCAGCTTAGTGTCGGAAGCTTTCTTT.

The CDR3 DNA reads TGCGCCAGCAGGGGGACTAGGGGGACCGGGGAGCTGTTTTTT. Its protein is CASRGTRGTGELFF. The chain employs TRBV10-2 and TRBJ2-2; 8 bases agree with TRBD2. Germline lookup yields CDR1 WSHSY and CDR2 SAAADI. CDR3 length: 14 residues. The ends lost 6 bases at V and 5 bases at J; junction bases unmatched: 5.

This clone was seen only a few times. J is TRBJ1-4 and V is TRBV19; D is unresolved. The CDR3 extends over 14 amino acids. Germline CDR1 LNHDA, CDR2 SQIVND (reference sequence). Deletions cut 3 bases from V and 0 bases from J, with 5 bases between. The CDR3 bases are TGTGCCAGTAGTATTCGGTCAACTAATGAAAAACTGTTTTTT. As protein: CASSIRSTNEKLFF.

The chain employs TRBV7-2 and TRBJ2-7, with 13 bases fitting TRBD2. Germline V CDR1 and CDR2: SGHTA, FQGNSA. The V segment lost 3 bases and the J segment 2 bases; nucleotides outside the gene matches: 1. The CDR3 totals 15 residues. This CDR3 is CASSFTSGGAYEQYF. DNA of the CDR3: TGTGCCAGCAGCTTCACTAGCGGGGGGGCCTACGAGCAGTACTTC.

V and J are TRBV5-4 and TRBJ2-3; 9 bases fit TRBD2. Germline lookup yields CDR1 SGHNT and CDR2 YYREEE (reference sequence). Trimming removed 1 base from V and 2 bases from J; junction bases left unmatched: 2. The CDR3 runs 15 residues. DNA of the CDR3: TGTGCCAGCAGCTTGCCTAGCGGGAACACAGATACGCAGTATTTT. Translation gives CASSLPSGNTDTQYF.

This clone was counted a few times. The chain combines TRBV5-1 with TRBJ2-4; 9 bases fit TRBD2. The CDR3 is 16 amino acids. J gave up 3 bases and V 0 bases, and 4 bases lay outside the gene matches. CDR1 is SGHRS, CDR2 YFSETQ, per germline. CDR3 in amino acids: CASSLVLAGHKNIQYF. CDR3 in DNA: TGCGCCAGCAGCTTGGTTCTAGCGGGACACAAAAACATTCAGTACTTC.

J is TRBJ2-3 and V is TRBV10-3; D possibly corresponds to TRBD1 (5 bases). Germline CDR1 and CDR2: ENHRY and SYGVKD. This CDR3 has 12 amino acids. Trimming removed 2 bases at V and 7 bases at J, with 7 bases between. The CDR3 here is CAISEGAYTQYF. The CDR3 DNA reads as TGTGCCATCAGTGAGGGGGCCTATACGCAGTATTTT.

This clone has just one count. The chain carries TRBV2 and TRBJ2-3, with 8 bases fitting TRBD1. Per germline, CDR1 SNHLY and CDR2 FYNNEI. The CDR3 has 13 residues. Trimming took 7 bases from V and 2 from J; bases not matched to a gene: 2. DNA of the CDR3: TGTGCCAGCACACAGGGGGACACAGATACGCAGTATTTT. This sequence encodes CASTQGDTDTQYF.

The chain recombines TRBV5-1 with TRBJ2-5; D is unresolved. V lost 4 bases to trimming and J lost 4 bases, with 11 bases between them. Germline V CDR1 and CDR2: SGHRS, YFSETQ. CDR3 length: 13 amino acids. DNA of the CDR3: TGCGCCAGCAGCCCCCGGGTTAGAGAGACCCAGTACTTC. Protein: CASSPRVRETQYF. The whole variable domain, filled in from reference TRBV5-1 and TRBJ2-5, reads KAGVTQTPRYLIKTRGQQVTLSCSPISGHRSVSWYQQTPGQGLQFLFEYFSETQRNKGNFPGRFSGRQFSNSRSEMNVSTLELGDSALYLCASSPRVRETQYFGPGTRLLVL.

The chain is built from TRBV6-2 or TRBV6-3 and TRBJ2-7; the match to TRBD2 covers 7 bases. Germline V gene data show CDR1 as MNHEY and CDR2 as SVGEGT. V trimming: 4 bases; J trimming: 4 bases; junction bases outside the gene matches: 16. There are 17 residues in the CDR3. The CDR3 spells CASSSRPRGSGTYEQYV. The CDR3, as DNA: TGTGCCAGCAGTTCCCGCCCCCGGGGAAGCGGGACTTACGAGCAGTACGTC.

The rearrangement links TRBV7-2 to TRBJ1-4; TRBD1 agrees at 11 bases. Germline V lookup: CDR1 SGHTA, CDR2 FQGNSA. The V segment lost 4 bases and the J segment 4 bases; nucleotides outside the gene matches: 2. The CDR3 has 15 residues. The CDR3, as DNA: TGTGCCAGCAGCTGGGACAGGGGGGGTAATGAAAAACTGTTTTTT. It translates to CASSWDRGGNEKLFF.

This clone was seen a few times. The chain recombines TRBV28 with TRBJ2-6; TRBD1 might be the D (5 bases). Per the germline V gene, CDR1 is MDHEN and CDR2 is SYDVKM. This CDR3 contains 14 residues. V lost 10 bases to trimming and J lost 4 bases, with 14 bases between them. In nucleotides, the CDR3 is TGTGCCACCTCTCAGGGAACCGGGGCCAACGTCCTGACTTTC. Its translation is CATSQGTGANVLTF.

This chain uses TRBV3-1 (or the pseudogene TRBV3-2) with TRBJ1-1; possible D gene TRBD1, 5 bases. Germline V gene lookup returns CDR1 LGHDT and CDR2 YNNKEL (reference sequence). The CDR3 has 21 amino acids. V lost 1 base and J 2 bases, leaving 29 bases between the germline ends. CDR3 bases: TGTGCCAGCAGCCAAGTTGGTAGCGGGACGCAGGACATGATACGAAACACTGAAGCTTTCTTT. Protein sequence: CASSQVGSGTQDMIRNTEAFF.

The CDR3 DNA reads TGTGCCAGCAGCTATCCGGGACAGCGGAACACTGAAGCTTTCTTT. It translates to CASSYPGQRNTEAFF. The chain couples TRBV5-4 to TRBJ1-1, with 7 nucleotides matching TRBD1. The germline V gene encodes CDR1 SGHNT and CDR2 YYREEE (reference sequence). CDR3 length: 15 amino acids. The V gene end was trimmed by 3 bases and the J gene end by 1 base; junction bases not matched to a gene: 6.

The V call is TRBV6-5, the J call TRBJ2-7, with D perhaps TRBD2 (7 bases). The V gene's germline CDR1 is MNHEY and CDR2 SVGAGI. This CDR3 has 14 residues. Trimming shortened V by 8 bases and J by 6 bases, and 20 bases separated the two germline ends. The CDR3 DNA follows: TGTGCCAGCCGGGGGGCAGGACTCAACGGCGAGCAGTACTTC. Protein: CASRGAGLNGEQYF.

In its sample, this clone was seen once. The rearrangement joins TRBV12-3 or TRBV12-4 to TRBJ1-1; D is undetermined. Trimming pared 3 bases from V and 5 bases from J, leaving 7 bases between. The CDR3 runs to 12 residues. For the CDR3, the DNA is TGTGCCAGCAGTTTGAGTACGACTGAAGCTTTCTTT. This codes for CASSLSTTEAFF.

The chain links TRBV7-6 to TRBJ2-1; 8 bases are a match to TRBD2. Germline CDR1 SGHVS, CDR2 FNYEAQ. The CDR3 contains 16 residues. Trimming at V came to 2 bases and at J to 4 bases, leaving 7 bases not matched to a gene. The CDR3 DNA is TGTGCCAGCAGCTTATATAGCGGGGAGATTTACAATGAGCAGTTCTTC. Translation: CASSLYSGEIYNEQFF.

This chain uses TRBV18 with TRBJ1-5; D perhaps matches TRBD1 (5 bases). The CDR3 runs 16 residues. CDR1 is KGHSH, CDR2 LQKENI, per germline. V was shortened by 3 bases and J by 5 bases, with 17 bases between the two germline ends. CDR3 coding DNA: TGTGCCAGCTCACCCCTCCCCGGGGGAGCCGATCAGCCCCAGCATTTT. It encodes CASSPLPGGADQPQHF.

The V gene is TRBV19, the J gene TRBJ1-2; D gene unclear. The CDR3 length is 14 residues. The V and J ends lost 3 bases and 8 bases respectively, with 16 bases between them. The germline V gene encodes CDR1 LNHDA and CDR2 SQIVND (reference sequence). The CDR3 nucleotides read TGTGCCAGTAGTATGGCCGGACGGACTACCGGCTACACCTTC. Translated, it gives CASSMAGRTTGYTF.

The chain combines TRBV7-2 with TRBJ2-1; the match to TRBD2 covers 7 bases. V shed 5 bases, J shed 9 bases, and the junction held 13 bases outside the gene matches. CDR3 size: 15 residues. CDR1 is SGHTA, CDR2 FQGNSA, per germline. The CDR3 loop reads CASSQRVSGTIEQFF. The CDR3 bases are TGTGCCAGCAGCCAGAGGGTCTCCGGGACTATTGAGCAGTTCTTC. The full variable domain, completed using reference TRBV7-2 and TRBJ2-1, is GAGVSQSPSNKVTEKGKDVELRCDPISGHTALYWYRQSLGQGLEFLIYFQGNSAPDKSGLPSDRFSAERTGGSVSTLTIQRTQQEDSAVYLCASSQRVSGTIEQFFGPGTRLTVL.

This clone was detected only once. The chain couples TRBV2 to TRBJ2-3; 12 bases are shared with TRBD2. The CDR3 covers 14 residues. Per the germline V gene, CDR1 is SNHLY and CDR2 is FYNNEI. The junction had 2 bases not matched to a gene; V was cut back by 5 bases and J by 5 bases. The CDR3 loop reads CASSLAGGLDTQYF. Written as DNA, the CDR3 is TGTGCCAGCAGTCTAGCGGGGGGGTTAGATACGCAGTATTTT.

This clone was picked up many times. It is likely a read error, because the conserved phenylalanine at the end of the CDR3 is missing. The limits of the CDR3 on the DNA are not certain, so only TCRdb's listed CDR3 is given. The V gene is TRBV3-1 (or the pseudogene TRBV3-2), the J gene TRBJ2-7; no check of the table's D call, TRBD2, against the DNA was made. The germline gives CDR1 LGHDT, CDR2 YNNKEL (reference sequence). Termini included, the CDR3 measures 12 amino acids. The chain's CDR3 is CASSPGTSGSRD.